This TCR beta chain was recorded in a study of human T cells and chemical hapten exposure. Background on the study: Epicutaneous patch tests delivered 0.01% DPC to the upper back, with evaluation at 6 days. The patient population, which was mostly female, had alopecia areata, totalis or universalis.

This clonotype was observed a handful of times. Its antigen is unknown. The CDR3 consists of 14 residues. V lost 1 base and J lost 6, with 13 bases in between. Germline V CDR1 and CDR2: DFQATT, SNEGSKA (reference sequence). Per the original data handling: TCRs per sample had a median of roughly 96,000 and ranged from roughly 23,224 to 700,000. TCRdb re-analysed the RACE reads in MiXCR, keeping a single row per CDR3 protein. The V and J calls follow TCRdb's processing rather than the paper's. This table holds roughly 380,000 distinct CDR3 sequences, more than 5% found once. Overall study findings and caveats: Expanded TCR counts at PT1 went up together with patch test score, a positive correlation.

Time point defined: patch test 2, 6 weeks after DPC sensitization. Specified treatment: therapeutic diphenylcyclopropenone sensitization with weekly scalp DPC. This specimen was whole blood, taken in connection with sensitization to the hapten diphenylcyclopropenone (DPC). The rearrangement links TRBV20-1 to TRBJ1-5; a possible D gene is TRBD1 (5 bases). The sequence was obtained from a woman between 18 and 29 years old with alopecia areata. Some clones in this sample may be carry-over from other donors' samples. CDR3 region: CSARADSFFQPQHF. Written as DNA, the CDR3 is TGCAGTGCTAGAGCCGACAGTTTCTTTCAGCCCCAGCATTTT.